This entry lists 20 T cell receptor beta chains sequenced from one sample in a study of CD8 T cells in ankylosing spondylitis. Notes on the study in general: A motif in TCR beta, a set of 8 or 9 highly homologous variants, appeared characteristic of ankylosing spondylitis blood.

The antigens for these receptors are not known. TCRdb passed the 5' RACE reads through MiXCR, listing each CDR3 protein once. The table records about 540,000 distinct CDR3 sequences, 9.5% to 15% of them present only once. Material: blood, either unsorted or a sorted T cell fraction (not recorded which). The receptors stem from a male donor with ankylosing spondylitis.

The chain couples TRBV20-1 to TRBJ2-7, with TRBD2 identical over 12 bases. CDR3 length: 16 amino acids. V was pared by 5 bases and J by 3 bases, with 11 bases of the junction left unmatched. Germline CDR1 and CDR2: DFQATT and SNEGSKA (reference sequence). The CDR3: CSAPGLAGTRNYEQYF. The CDR3 nucleotides read TGCAGTGCTCCCGGACTAGCGGGAACCAGAAACTACGAGCAGTACTTC.

The V gene is TRBV4-1, the J gene TRBJ2-2; D not resolved. The CDR3 is made up of 15 amino acids. Trimming pared 1 base from V and 2 bases from J, leaving 8 bases between. Germline V gene data show CDR1 as MGHRA and CDR2 as YSYEKL. For the CDR3, the DNA is TGCGCCAGCAGCCAAGGGAAGGGTAACACCGGGGAGCTGTTTTTT. Its translation: CASSQGKGNTGELFF.

This clonotype was observed many times. The chain carries TRBV7-9 and TRBJ2-2; 10 positions agree with TRBD1. The CDR3 is 15 residues long. The germline gives CDR1 SEHNR, CDR2 FQNEAQ (reference sequence). V was clipped by 8 bases and J by 4 bases; unmatched bases: 7. CDR3 sequence: CASGSGTGATGELFF. The CDR3 bases are TGTGCCAGCGGCTCCGGGACAGGGGCCACCGGGGAGCTGTTTTTT.

In this sample, this clonotype turned up many times. The CDR3 DNA follows: TGTGCCAGTACCCCCAGCGGGAGCACAGATACGCAGTATTTT. Residues: CASTPSGSTDTQYF. The chain is built from TRBV19 and TRBJ2-3; tentatively, D is TRBD2 (6 bases). Germline assignment: CDR1 LNHDA and CDR2 SQIVND (reference sequence). The CDR3 covers 14 residues. V shed 7 bases and J shed 0 bases, with 11 bases lying between them.

In its sample, this clonotype was seen a few times. This chain connects TRBV7-2 to TRBJ2-1; D call uncertain. Per germline, CDR1 SGHTA and CDR2 FQGNSA. The ends were cut back, 5 bases at V and 6 bases at J, with 14 bases in the middle. The CDR3 extends over 14 amino acids. CDR3 nucleotide sequence: TGTGCCAGCAGCCCCGTCCTAGTGGCCAATGAGCAGTTCTTC. Translating gives CASSPVLVANEQFF.

This chain links TRBV2 with TRBJ1-2; 9 bases fit TRBD1. The CDR3 is made up of 14 amino acids. V lost 6 bases, J lost 4 bases, and 6 bases stayed unmatched. Germline CDR1 SNHLY, CDR2 FYNNEI. CDR3: CASSTTGGGYGYTF. Here the CDR3 DNA reads TGTGCCAGCAGCACGACAGGGGGAGGCTATGGCTACACCTTC.

This chain joins TRBV24-1 and TRBJ1-2, with D perhaps matching TRBD1 (6 bases). Germline CDR1 is KGHDR and CDR2 is SFDVKD. The CDR3 runs 12 residues. Trimming left V 4 bases short and J 8 bases short, with 10 bases between. CDR3: CATSDPDRGYTF. The DNA of the CDR3 is TGTGCCACCAGTGACCCCGACAGGGGCTACACCTTC.

This clonotype was counted between two and nine times. The V call is TRBV12-3 or TRBV12-4, the J call TRBJ2-3; tentative D call: TRBD1 (5 bases). The CDR3 covers 15 residues. V was pared by 7 bases and J by 0 bases, with 14 bases between. The CDR3: CASNRGRQSTDTQYF. The CDR3 DNA is TGTGCCAGCAATAGGGGAAGGCAGAGCACAGATACGCAGTATTTT.

This clonotype occurred many times. The genes are TRBV24-1 and TRBJ2-2; TRBD1 aligns across 9 bases. J was trimmed by 1 base and V by 5 bases; bases with no gene match: 7. The CDR3 is 17 amino acids. CDR1 KGHDR and CDR2 SFDVKD come from the germline V gene. The CDR3 nucleotides are TGTGCCACCAGTGTTCGGGACAGGGTGGGGAACACCGGGGAGCTGTTTTTT. Its protein product is CATSVRDRVGNTGELFF.

This clonotype was counted only a few times. The V and J genes are TRBV6-1 and TRBJ1-2; the D is unclear. This CDR3 is 13 amino acids long. V dropped 10 bases and J dropped 0 bases, with 12 bases sitting between them. Germline V CDR1 and CDR2: MNHNS, SASEGT. The CDR3 is CAIGRAANYGYTF. DNA of the CDR3: TGTGCCATCGGGAGAGCAGCTAACTATGGCTACACCTTC.

This clonotype was seen a handful of times. V usage is TRBV5-1 and J usage is TRBJ1-2; 11 bases map to TRBD1. The ends lost 0 bases at V and 7 bases at J; junction bases unmatched: 11. Germline values: CDR1 SGHRS, CDR2 YFSETQ. The CDR3 covers 17 residues. The CDR3 loop reads CASSLVGQGANEPGYTF. The CDR3 DNA reads TGCGCCAGCAGCTTGGTAGGACAGGGGGCGAATGAACCTGGCTACACCTTC. Drawing the rest from reference TRBV5-1 and TRBJ1-2, the complete variable domain is KAGVTQTPRYLIKTRGQQVTLSCSPISGHRSVSWYQQTPGQGLQFLFEYFSETQRNKGNFPGRFSGRQFSNSRSEMNVSTLELGDSALYLCASSLVGQGANEPGYTFGSGTRLTVV.

This clonotype was seen at least ten times. The J gene is TRBJ2-1, the V gene TRBV7-9; possibly TRBD2 for D (7 bases). Trimming stripped 4 bases from V and 2 bases from J, with 15 bases between. CDR1 is SEHNR, CDR2 FQNEAQ, per germline (reference sequence). The CDR3 runs 16 residues. In DNA form, the CDR3 reads TGTGCCAGCAGCTCCGGGGGGCTAGCGGCCTACAATGAGCAGTTCTTC. Residues: CASSSGGLAAYNEQFF.

This clonotype was seen a few times. The V gene is TRBV20-1, the J gene TRBJ2-1; 7 bases line up with TRBD2. Germline CDR1 is DFQATT and CDR2 is SNEGSKA (reference sequence). The V segment lost 6 bases and the J segment 6 bases; nucleotides outside the gene matches: 11. This CDR3 spans 14 amino acids. In DNA form, the CDR3 reads TGCAGTGCGGCACGGGGGGAGGTTGGCAATGAGCAGTTCTTC. It specifies CSAARGEVGNEQFF.

As concerns this clonotype: The junction shows a germline mismatch at one end, possibly a read error. This rearrangement joins TRBV7-2 to TRBJ1-1; D unresolved. The germline V gene has CDR1 SGHTA and CDR2 FQGNSA. The CDR3 runs to 15 residues. The CDR3 DNA reads as TGTGCCAGCAGCTTAGTGGGGATTCGGAACACTGAAGCTTACTTT. Amino acid sequence: CASSLVGIRNTEAYF.

V is TRBV29-1 and J is TRBJ2-5; tentative D call: TRBD1 (8 bases). The germline gives CDR1 SQVTM, CDR2 ANQGSEA. V dropped 6 bases and J dropped 5 bases, with 19 bases sitting between them. This CDR3 is built from 14 residues. This CDR3 reads CSVGGTGRGETQYF. In DNA, the CDR3 is TGCAGCGTGGGGGGGACAGGACGAGGGGAGACCCAGTACTTC.

This clonotype has at least ten counts. The J gene is TRBJ2-4, the V gene TRBV4-2, with D unclear. The germline V gene encodes CDR1 LGHNA and CDR2 YNFKEQ. Between the trimmed V and J ends, which lost 1 base and 6 bases, there was a span of 13 bases. The length of the CDR3 is 15 residues. The CDR3 loop is CASSQGTTERNIQYF. Written as DNA, the CDR3 is TGTGCCAGCAGCCAAGGCACAACTGAGAGAAACATTCAGTACTTC.

Many counts were recorded for this clonotype. The V call is TRBV20-1, the J call TRBJ1-6; D may be TRBD1 (5 bases). Trimming removed 5 bases at V and 0 bases at J, with 11 bases between. The V gene's germline CDR1 is DFQATT and CDR2 SNEGSKA (reference sequence). CDR3 length equals 15 residues. The DNA of the CDR3 is TGCAGTGCTCCAGGGACTAACTCCTATAATTCACCCCTCCACTTT. Translated, it gives CSAPGTNSYNSPLHF.

This clonotype was recorded a few times. The chain uses TRBV14 and TRBJ2-1, with 9 bases that match TRBD2. J was trimmed by 7 bases and V by 4 bases; bases with no gene match: 14. The CDR3 extends over 17 amino acids. CDR1 SGHDN and CDR2 FVKESK come from the germline V gene. CDR3 sequence: CASSRNVGSGRENEQFF. CDR3 DNA sequence: TGTGCCAGCAGCCGAAACGTGGGTAGCGGGAGAGAGAATGAGCAGTTCTTC.

The V call is TRBV10-2, the J call TRBJ2-7; 8 bases map to TRBD1. V was clipped by 6 bases and J by 3 bases; unmatched bases: 4. This CDR3 region has 13 residues. Germline assignment: CDR1 WSHSY and CDR2 SAAADI. The DNA for the CDR3 is TGCGCCAGCAGAGGGACAGGAGACTACGAGCAGTACGTC. Amino acid sequence: CASRGTGDYEQYV.

The CDR3 spells CSATSRAGDREQYF. CDR3 bases: TGCAGTGCGACATCTCGGGCCGGGGATCGCGAGCAGTACTTC. The chain is built from TRBV20-1 and TRBJ2-7, with D perhaps TRBD2 (5 bases). This CDR3 is built from 14 residues. CDR1 is DFQATT and CDR2 is SNEGSKA in the germline V gene (reference sequence). The ends were cut back, 6 bases at V and 6 bases at J, with 21 bases in the middle.